This TCR beta chain was profiled in a study of T cells expressing NK-cell markers. This CDR3 is built from 16 residues. From germline, CDR1 is SGHRS and CDR2 YFSETQ. Remarks on this clonotype: The antigen remains unidentified.

Generation of TCR beta cDNA was performed by 5'RACE template switching incorporating UMIs. TCRdb re-called the 5' RACE reads and catalogs CDR3 proteins one per entry, DNA excluded. This sample's table reports hundreds of thousands of distinct CDR3 sequences. Overall study results and limits: In a group of five to seven donors, dominant NKG2C+ clonotypes represented roughly 1.0-7.5% of CD8+ T cells. A few donors' CD3+CD56-NKG2C+ cells were dominated by the same clonotypes. There remained a lack of clarity about HCMV specificity of expanded NKG2C+ T cell clones.

Source material: blood T cells: a sorted CD56 or NKG2C T cell subset, CD4+ or CD8+ T cells, or bulk PBMC T cells (not recorded which). The rearrangement uses TRBV5-1 and TRBJ2-1; without DNA, the TCRdb call of TRBD1 cannot be checked. The sequence derives from a woman between 18 and 69 years old in good health. The chain's CDR3 is CASSRGRGGSYNEQFF.